This TCR beta chain was captured by sequencing in a study of blood T cell repertoires in COVID-19. Whole-study context: Nucleic acid was either cDNA or gDNA, and it came from T cells, B-cell-depleted T cells, or PBMCs.

Assay used: immunoSEQ multiplex PCR; TCRdb lists only in-frame clones, some missing. The data hold about 150,000 clones, with more than 80% observed a single time. Material: peripheral blood. This receptor was identified in a woman aged 60 to 75 with active COVID-19.

CDR3 in amino acids: CASSPFPGSTDTQYF. The DNA of the CDR3 is TGCGCCAGCAGCCCTTTTCCAGGGAGCACAGATACGCAGTATTTT. This chain joins TRBV5-1 and TRBJ2-3; perhaps TRBD1 as D (5 bases). Between the trimmed V and J ends, which lost 4 bases and 0 bases, there was a span of 12 bases. CDR3 length: 15 residues. From germline, CDR1 is SGHRS and CDR2 YFSETQ.